These 11 T cell receptor beta chains were sequenced from one sample in a study of shared clonotypes between healthy human individuals. Cells designated naive CD8 were CD45RO-negative and were positively selected for CCR7, with terminally differentiated effector memory CD45RA+ cells excluded. Sequencing was performed with immunoSEQ multiplex PCR; in TCRdb, only in-frame clones are kept and a portion is missing. The sample contains about 2 million clones, about 95% of which appear only once. The specimen sequenced was naive CD8+ T cells sorted from blood. The receptors here all came from a man aged 18 to 29 in good health.

The chain combines TRBV29-1 with TRBJ2-4, with TRBD1 identical over 8 bases. CDR1 is SQVTM and CDR2 is ANQGSEA in the germline V gene. The length of the CDR3 is 15 residues. The V gene end was trimmed by 0 bases and the J gene end by 8 bases; junction bases not matched to a gene: 9. The CDR3 loop is CSVEDRGQVGHIQYF. CDR3 DNA sequence: TGCAGCGTTGAAGATCGGGGACAGGTCGGACACATTCAGTACTTC.

As to this clone: This may arise from a read error, as a much more abundant clone is one base away. Distinct nucleotide sequences in the sample also encode this CDR3. V is TRBV13 and J is TRBJ1-1; no clear D gene. CDR1 and CDR2 from the germline V gene are PRHDT and FYEKMQ (reference sequence). Trimming shortened V by 1 base and J by 4 bases, and 4 bases separated the two germline ends. CDR3 size: 12 residues. CDR3 sequence: CASSLEGTEAFF. The DNA of the CDR3 is TGTGCCAGCAGCTTAGAGGGCACTGAAGCTTTCTTT.

This chain uses TRBV29-1 with TRBJ1-3; 9 nucleotides match TRBD1. Germline CDR1 reads SQVTM; CDR2 reads ANQGSEA. The CDR3 extends over 12 amino acids. The V gene end was trimmed by 7 bases and the J gene end by 4 bases; junction bases not matched to a gene: 2. The DNA of the CDR3 is TGCAGCGCGGACAGGGGCGGAAACACCATATATTTT. It codes for CSADRGGNTIYF.

This clone was counted only a few times. The chain carries TRBV27 and TRBJ1-2, with TRBD1 identical over 9 bases. The CDR3 covers 14 residues. Trimming at V came to 5 bases and at J to 6 bases, leaving 7 bases not matched to a gene. Germline-derived CDR1 and CDR2 are MNHEY and SMNVEV (reference sequence). CDR3 sequence (DNA): TGTGCCAGCAGTCGGGGACAGGGATGGGATGGCTACACCTTC. Protein product: CASSRGQGWDGYTF.

The chain is built from TRBV27 and TRBJ1-1; no clear D. Between the trimmed V and J ends, which lost 4 bases and 5 bases, there was a span of 23 bases. Germline lookup yields CDR1 MNHEY and CDR2 SMNVEV (reference sequence). This CDR3 spans 17 amino acids. DNA of the CDR3: TGTGCCAGCAGTTCACACCAGGTGGTCACTTGGGGTACTGAAGCTTTCTTT. Encoded protein: CASSSHQVVTWGTEAFF.

This chain connects TRBV27 to TRBJ2-7; possible D gene TRBD1, 6 bases. CDR1 is MNHEY, CDR2 SMNVEV, per germline (reference sequence). The V and J ends lost 3 bases and 6 bases respectively, with 18 bases between them. The CDR3 has 15 amino acids. CDR3 sequence (DNA): TGTGCCAGCAGTTTCTCAGGGGCCCTAGCTCTCGAGCAGTACTTC. Translated, it gives CASSFSGALALEQYF.

The chain uses TRBV6-5 and TRBJ2-7, with D perhaps matching TRBD2 (5 bases). The CDR3 runs to 12 residues. The germline V and J ends were trimmed by 2 bases and 5 bases, with 7 bases remaining between them. Germline V gene lookup returns CDR1 MNHEY and CDR2 SVGAGI. The CDR3 loop reads CASSYRGHEQYF. CDR3 coding DNA: TGTGCCAGCAGTTACCGGGGTCACGAGCAGTACTTC.

The chain uses TRBV5-1 and TRBJ1-4; unclear D gene. The CDR3 is made up of 14 amino acids. V lost 2 bases, J lost 4 bases, and 9 bases lay in between. Germline values: CDR1 SGHRS, CDR2 YFSETQ. The CDR3 sequence: CASSFLGLNEKLFF. In DNA, the CDR3 is TGCGCCAGCAGCTTCCTCGGGCTTAATGAAAAACTGTTTTTT. The variable domain in full, completed from reference TRBV5-1 and TRBJ1-4, reads KAGVTQTPRYLIKTRGQQVTLSCSPISGHRSVSWYQQTPGQGLQFLFEYFSETQRNKGNFPGRFSGRQFSNSRSEMNVSTLELGDSALYLCASSFLGLNEKLFFGSGTQLSVL.

V gene TRBV5-8 combines with J gene TRBJ2-5; no clear D gene. Germline lookup yields CDR1 SGHTS and CDR2 YDEGEE. Trimming left V 6 bases short and J 5 bases short, with 14 bases between. This CDR3 is built from 13 residues. Here the CDR3 reads CASKGRVEETQYF. CDR3 DNA: TGTGCCAGCAAGGGCCGAGTAGAGGAGACCCAGTACTTC.

The V call is TRBV30, the J call TRBJ2-3; D may be TRBD2 (6 bases). Trimming took off 1 base at V and 3 bases at J, with 14 bases between the two ends. Germline V CDR1 and CDR2: GTSNPN, SVGIG (reference sequence). The CDR3 consists of 15 residues. The CDR3 sequence: CAWSELAWETDTQYF. CDR3 coding DNA: TGTGCCTGGAGTGAGCTAGCGTGGGAAACAGATACGCAGTATTTT. Complete variable domain (other parts from reference TRBV30 and TRBJ2-3): SQTIHQWPATLVQPVGSPLSLECTVEGTSNPNLYWYRQAAGRGLQLLFYSVGIGQISSEVPQNLSASRPQDRQFILSSKKLLLSDSGFYLCAWSELAWETDTQYFGPGTRLTVL.

V usage is TRBV19 and J usage is TRBJ1-1; no definite D call. This CDR3 has 13 residues. The germline CDR1 and CDR2 sequences are LNHDA and SQIVND (reference sequence). V lost 1 base and J lost 6, with 9 bases in between. The CDR3 reads CASSIVWGSEAFF. In nucleotides, the CDR3 is TGTGCCAGTAGTATAGTTTGGGGTTCTGAAGCTTTCTTT.